This T cell receptor (beta chain) was identified in a study of blood T cell repertoires in COVID-19. Across the study: Samples taken during acute and convalescent COVID-19 were collected in the United States, Italy and Spain. The cDNA or gDNA used as material had been derived from T cells, B-cell-depleted T cells, or PBMCs.

The CDR3 sequence is 15 residues long. V was pared by 6 bases and J by 3 bases, with 17 bases between. The germline V gene has CDR1 SGHTA and CDR2 FQGNSA. Authors' data handling: Amplification of reference gene primers was used by the study to estimate nucleated cell counts. The repertoire was sequenced with immunoSEQ multiplex PCR; TCRdb's copy has only in-frame clones and lacks some. V and J calls and clone size follow that table, whereas D and trimming were derived from the DNA. The table shows approximately 54,000 clones, with around 81% occurring only once. The rearrangement joins TRBV7-2 to TRBJ1-1; D call uncertain. The receptor's source is a woman aged 60 to 75 with acute or convalescent COVID-19. Sequenced material: peripheral blood. CDR3 DNA: TGTGCCAGCAGACCTTATACTAATCCTGACACTGAAGCTTTCTTT. It codes for CASRPYTNPDTEAFF. Full variable domain (remainder filled in from reference TRBV7-2 and TRBJ1-1): GAGVSQSPSNKVTEKGKDVELRCDPISGHTALYWYRQSLGQGLEFLIYFQGNSAPDKSGLPSDRFSAERTGGSVSTLTIQRTQQEDSAVYLCASRPYTNPDTEAFFGQGTRLTVV.